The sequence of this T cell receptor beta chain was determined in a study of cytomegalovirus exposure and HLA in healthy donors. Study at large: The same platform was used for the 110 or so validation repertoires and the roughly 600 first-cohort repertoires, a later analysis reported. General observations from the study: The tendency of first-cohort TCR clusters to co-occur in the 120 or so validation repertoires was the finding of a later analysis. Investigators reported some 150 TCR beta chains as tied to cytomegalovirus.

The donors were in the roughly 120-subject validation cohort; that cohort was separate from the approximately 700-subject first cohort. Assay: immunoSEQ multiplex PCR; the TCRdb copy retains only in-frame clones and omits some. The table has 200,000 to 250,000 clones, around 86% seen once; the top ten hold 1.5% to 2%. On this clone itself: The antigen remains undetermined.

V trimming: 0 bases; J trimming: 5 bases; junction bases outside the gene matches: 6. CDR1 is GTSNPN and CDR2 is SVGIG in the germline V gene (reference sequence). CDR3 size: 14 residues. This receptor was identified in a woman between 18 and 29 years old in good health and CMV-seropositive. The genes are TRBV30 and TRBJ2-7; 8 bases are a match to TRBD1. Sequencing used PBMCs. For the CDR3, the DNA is TGTGCCTGGAGTGTACGGACAGGGTGGAACGAGCAGTACTTC. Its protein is CAWSVRTGWNEQYF.